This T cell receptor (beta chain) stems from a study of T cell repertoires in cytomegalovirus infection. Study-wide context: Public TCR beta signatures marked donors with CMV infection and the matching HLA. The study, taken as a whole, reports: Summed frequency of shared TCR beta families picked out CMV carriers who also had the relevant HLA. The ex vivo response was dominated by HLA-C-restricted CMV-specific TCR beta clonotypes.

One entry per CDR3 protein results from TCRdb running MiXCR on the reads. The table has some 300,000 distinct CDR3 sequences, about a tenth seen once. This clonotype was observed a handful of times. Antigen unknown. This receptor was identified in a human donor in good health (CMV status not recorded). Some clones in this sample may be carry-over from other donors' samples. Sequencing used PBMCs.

CDR3 sequence: CSARDEGGRGAGAFF. The CDR3, as DNA: TGCAGTGCTAGAGATGAGGGGGGGCGAGGTGCAGGAGCTTTCTTT. This chain uses TRBV20-1 with TRBJ1-1, with TRBD1 as a possible D gene (6 bases). Germline V gives CDR1 DFQATT, CDR2 SNEGSKA (reference sequence). This CDR3 contains 15 residues. V gave up 0 bases and J gave up 10 bases, with 21 bases separating them.